These T cell receptor beta chains were read from a single sample in a study of shared clonotypes between healthy human individuals. This table comes from immunoSEQ multiplex PCR, and its TCRdb copy is limited to in-frame clones, with some not included. Among roughly 500,000 clones listed, around 73% were seen once. What was sequenced was PBMCs. The receptors were gathered from a woman in her thirties or forties in good health. Some clones in this sample may be carry-over from other donors' samples. CDR3s include the opening cysteine and the closing phenylalanine or tryptophan. The order of the fields is clone size, J gene, V gene, D gene, CDR3 length, CDR3 DNA, CDR3 protein. D genes are given only for firm matches. Rows give clone size only sometimes, using once, few, many, or a class for an expanded clone.

clone size: NA
J gene: TRBJ1-4
V gene: TRBV5-3
D gene: TRBD1
CDR3 length: 14
CDR3 DNA: TGTGCCAGAAGCTTGCCGCAGGGGGGTGAAAAACTGTTTTTT
CDR3 protein: CARSLPQGGEKLFF

clone size: NA
J gene: TRBJ1-3
V gene: TRBV5-4
D gene: NA
CDR3 length: 15
CDR3 DNA: TGTGCCAGCAGCTTGGCGTCCTCCTCTGGAAACACCATATATTTT
CDR3 protein: CASSLASSSGNTIYF

clone size: NA
J gene: TRBJ2-1
V gene: TRBV10-3
D gene: TRBD1
CDR3 length: 13
CDR3 DNA: TGTGCCATCAGTGTTGCACAGGGGCCTGAGCAGTTCTTC
CDR3 protein: CAISVAQGPEQFF

clone size: few
J gene: TRBJ2-6
V gene: TRBV6-4
D gene: TRBD1
CDR3 length: 16
CDR3 DNA: TGTGCCAGCAGTGACCTCGGGGACAGTGGGGCCAACGTCCTGACTTTC
CDR3 protein: CASSDLGDSGANVLTF

clone size: NA
J gene: TRBJ2-7
V gene: TRBV6-1
D gene: NA
CDR3 length: 12
CDR3 DNA: TGTGCCAGCACCCTCGGAGGGCTCGAGCAGTACTTC
CDR3 protein: CASTLGGLEQYF

clone size: few
J gene: TRBJ2-7
V gene: TRBV6-5
D gene: TRBD1
CDR3 length: 14
CDR3 DNA: TGTGCCAGCAGGCCGACAGGGGTGATCTACGAGCAGTACTTC
CDR3 protein: CASRPTGVIYEQYF

clone size: NA
J gene: TRBJ2-7
V gene: TRBV6-1
D gene: TRBD1
CDR3 length: 15
CDR3 DNA: TGTGCCAGCAGGATGGGACAGGGGGGTTTCTACGAGCAGTACTTC
CDR3 protein: CASRMGQGGFYEQYF

clone size: NA
J gene: TRBJ1-4
V gene: TRBV28
D gene: NA
CDR3 length: 12
CDR3 DNA: TGTGCCAGCAGGCTTAATAATGAAAAACTGTTTTTT
CDR3 protein: CASRLNNEKLFF

clone size: NA
J gene: TRBJ2-7
V gene: TRBV27
D gene: NA
CDR3 length: 14
CDR3 DNA: TGTGCCAGCAGTTTATCGGCCGGCTCCTACGAGCAGTACTTC
CDR3 protein: CASSLSAGSYEQYF

clone size: NA
J gene: TRBJ2-1
V gene: TRBV2
D gene: NA
CDR3 length: 13
CDR3 DNA: TGTGCCAGCAGCCGCCCGGTCGTCAATGAGCAGTTCTTC
CDR3 protein: CASSRPVVNEQFF

clone size: NA
J gene: TRBJ1-3
V gene: TRBV5-1
D gene: TRBD1
CDR3 length: 16
CDR3 DNA: TGCGCCAGCAGCCAGGGACAGGCGACCTCTGGAAACACCATATATTTT
CDR3 protein: CASSQGQATSGNTIYF

clone size: NA
J gene: TRBJ2-5
V gene: TRBV11-3
D gene: NA
CDR3 length: 14
CDR3 DNA: TGTGCCAGCAGCTTAGGGAGAGGGGCAGAGACCCAGTACTTC
CDR3 protein: CASSLGRGAETQYF

clone size: NA
J gene: TRBJ1-4
V gene: TRBV6-1
D gene: TRBD1
CDR3 length: 14
CDR3 DNA: TGTGCCAGCAGTGAATCATCAGGGGGCGGAAAACTGTTTTTT
CDR3 protein: CASSESSGGGKLFF

clone size: NA
J gene: TRBJ2-1
V gene: TRBV6-5
D gene: TRBD1
CDR3 length: 15
CDR3 DNA: TGTGCCAGCAGTCCACTCGGGGACAGCAGGTTTAAGCAGTTCTTC
CDR3 protein: CASSPLGDSRFKQFF

clone size: NA
J gene: TRBJ2-7
V gene: TRBV28
D gene: TRBD2
CDR3 length: 15
CDR3 DNA: TGTGCCAGCAGTGTGTTAGCGGGAGGGCCCAACGAGCAGTACTTC
CDR3 protein: CASSVLAGGPNEQYF

clone size: once
J gene: TRBJ2-5
V gene: TRBV5-6
D gene: TRBD2
CDR3 length: 15
CDR3 DNA: TGTGCCAGCAGCCGACCGGGACTAGAAGTGGAGACCCAGTACTTC
CDR3 protein: CASSRPGLEVETQYF

clone size: NA
J gene: TRBJ1-4
V gene: TRBV4-3
D gene: NA
CDR3 length: 16
CDR3 DNA: TGCGCCAGCAGCCCCCGGACAGCCAGAACTAATGAAAAACTGTTTTTT
CDR3 protein: CASSPRTARTNEKLFF

clone size: NA
J gene: TRBJ2-4
V gene: TRBV4-2
D gene: TRBD2
CDR3 length: 20
CDR3 DNA: TGTGCCAGCAGCCAAGACGGGACTAGCGGGCACCGGCAGGCAAAAAACATTCAGTACTTC
CDR3 protein: CASSQDGTSGHRQAKNIQYF

clone size: NA
J gene: TRBJ2-3
V gene: TRBV30
D gene: NA
CDR3 length: 13
CDR3 DNA: TGTGCCTGGAGTGTACAAGGGGGGGATACGCAGTATTTT
CDR3 protein: CAWSVQGGDTQYF

clone size: NA
J gene: TRBJ2-5
V gene: TRBV29-1
D gene: NA
CDR3 length: 13
CDR3 DNA: TGCAGCGTTGAATCGGGTCAGGAAGAGACCCAGTACTTC
CDR3 protein: CSVESGQEETQYF

clone size: NA
J gene: TRBJ2-5
V gene: TRBV5-1
D gene: TRBD2
CDR3 length: 14
CDR3 DNA: TGCGCCAGCAGCTTTACAGCGGGAGGCGAGACCCAGTACTTC
CDR3 protein: CASSFTAGGETQYF

clone size: NA
J gene: TRBJ1-3
V gene: TRBV5-1
D gene: TRBD1
CDR3 length: 16
CDR3 DNA: TGCGCCAGCAGCTTGGCCCCACAGGGGGCTGGAAACACCATATATTTT
CDR3 protein: CASSLAPQGAGNTIYF

clone size: NA
J gene: TRBJ1-5
V gene: TRBV19
D gene: NA
CDR3 length: 14
CDR3 DNA: TGTGCCAGTAGTAACGGGGCAGACAATCAGCCCCAGCATTTT
CDR3 protein: CASSNGADNQPQHF

clone size: NA
J gene: TRBJ1-3
V gene: TRBV4-2
D gene: NA
CDR3 length: 17
CDR3 DNA: TGTGCCAGCAGCCCCGATAGAAGGGTCGACTATGGAAACACCATATATTTT
CDR3 protein: CASSPDRRVDYGNTIYF

clone size: NA
J gene: TRBJ1-5
V gene: TRBV6-1
D gene: NA
CDR3 length: 15
CDR3 DNA: TGTGCCAGCAGGGTTGGCATAGGGGAACGTCAGCCCCAGCATTTT
CDR3 protein: CASRVGIGERQPQHF

clone size: NA
J gene: TRBJ2-1
V gene: TRBV29-1
D gene: TRBD2
CDR3 length: 15
CDR3 DNA: TGCAGCGTTGAGGTGACTAGCGGGAGTCAGGATGAGCAGTTCTTC
CDR3 protein: CSVEVTSGSQDEQFF